A selection of T cell receptor beta chains follows, all from one sample in a study of blood T cell repertoires in COVID-19. Profiling relied on immunoSEQ multiplex PCR, and the TCRdb table lists in-frame clones only, not all of them. Altogether more than 150,000 clones are present, roughly nine tenths being singletons, with the ten largest covering approximately 0.5%. The specimen sequenced was peripheral blood. These receptors all stem from a man between 45 and 60 years old with acute or convalescent COVID-19. Both conserved end residues are trimmed from each CDR3. Clone size is not always given. Where it is, it says once, few, many or a class for expanded clones.

V	size	J	CDR3
TRBV4-1	NA	TRBJ2-2	ASSQRGLAGNTGELF
TRBV3-1/TRBV3-2	NA	TRBJ1-4	ASSRTGRGATNEKLF
TRBV6-5	NA	TRBJ1-1	ASTLEANTEAF
TRBV5-1	once	TRBJ2-5	ASSRGSKETQY
TRBV11-2	NA	TRBJ1-5	ASSRTGGGNQPQH
TRBV19	NA	TRBJ1-1	ASSRRGLNTEAF
TRBV2	NA	TRBJ2-1	ASRKLGQGDEQF
TRBV27	NA	TRBJ1-1	ASRATGANTEAF
TRBV2	NA	TRBJ1-2	ASSEQWGDYGYT
TRBV5-1	NA	TRBJ2-3	ASSTGQGGPDTQY
TRBV27	NA	TRBJ1-1	ASSPGTVNTEAF
TRBV27	NA	TRBJ1-2	ASSLWGQGFLYGYT
TRBV7-2	NA	TRBJ1-2	ASSLGGGSYGYT
TRBV5-4	NA	TRBJ2-1	ASSLESGEQF
TRBV9	NA	TRBJ2-2	ASTSGGNTGELF
TRBV6-1	NA	TRBJ2-2	ASSGLAGTLNTGELF
TRBV19	NA	TRBJ1-2	ASSPNSGTGIYGYT
TRBV5-5	NA	TRBJ2-1	ASSPARQGGNEQF
TRBV6-2/TRBV6-3	once	TRBJ2-3	ASSQDRNADTQY
TRBV7-9	few	TRBJ1-2	ASSTRTGNYGYT
TRBV28	NA	TRBJ1-5	ASSPRRGQGSNQPQH
TRBV27	few	TRBJ1-5	ASRMTGMNQPQH
TRBV6-2/TRBV6-3	NA	TRBJ2-3	ASSVAGARDTQY
TRBV6-5	once	TRBJ1-1	ASRQGSTTEAF
TRBV24-1	once	TRBJ1-1	ATSGTPGQIGAF
TRBV2	NA	TRBJ2-6	ASSKDRGSGANVLT
TRBV4-1	NA	TRBJ2-2	ASSQEGEIARYTGELF
TRBV11-2	NA	TRBJ1-3	ASSLAQGGGNTIY